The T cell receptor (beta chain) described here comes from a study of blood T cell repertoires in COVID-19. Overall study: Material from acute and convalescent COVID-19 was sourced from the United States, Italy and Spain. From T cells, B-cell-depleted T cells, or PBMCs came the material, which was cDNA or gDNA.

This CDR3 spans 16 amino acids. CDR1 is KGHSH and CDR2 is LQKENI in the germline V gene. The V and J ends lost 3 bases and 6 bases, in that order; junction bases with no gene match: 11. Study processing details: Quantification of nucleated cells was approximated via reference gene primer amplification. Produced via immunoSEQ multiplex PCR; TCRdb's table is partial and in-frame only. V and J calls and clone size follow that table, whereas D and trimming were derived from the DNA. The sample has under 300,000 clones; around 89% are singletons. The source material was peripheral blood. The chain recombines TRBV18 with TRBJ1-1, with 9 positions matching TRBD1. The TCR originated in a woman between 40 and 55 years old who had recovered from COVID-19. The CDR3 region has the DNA TGTGCCAGCTCACCTACAGGGGGCGCGGGGTTCCCTGAAGCTTTCTTT. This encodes CASSPTGGAGFPEAFF.